These T cell receptor beta chains were read from a single sample in a study of T cell repertoires in cytomegalovirus infection. TCRdb re-analysed the reads in MiXCR, keeping a single row per CDR3 protein. The profile shows approximately 81,000 distinct CDR3 sequences, more than 20% of them singletons. These TCRs' antigens remain unknown. This sample comprised CD8+ T cells from cultured PBMCs, obtained from culture after CMV antigen stimulation. The receptors derive from a human donor in good health (CMV status not recorded). Some clones in this sample may be carry-over from other donors' samples. The CDR3 runs from the conserved cysteine through the conserved F or W. D genes are given only for firm matches. The size of a clone is reported for some rows only, either as once, few or many, or as a class for expanded clones.

CDR3 DNA | CDR3 protein | V gene | D gene | clone size | J gene
TGCAGTGCCGTCCTTTTGGGGACAGGGGGCCCGGACGAGCAGTACTTC | CSAVLLGTGGPDEQYF | TRBV20-1 | TRBD1 | many | TRBJ2-7
TGTGCCAGCAGCTACCCGATGGAGGGGGCGCCGGGGGCCAACGTCCTGACTTTC | CASSYPMEGAPGANVLTF | TRBV9 | - | - | TRBJ2-6
TGTGCCAGCAGCGCAACCGGCCTGGGGTATGAAAAACTGTTTTTT | CASSATGLGYEKLFF | TRBV9 | - | many | TRBJ1-4
TGTGCCAGCAGCTCGGTCCTAGGGGCGGCGAGAACCTACGAGCAGTACTTC | CASSSVLGAARTYEQYF | TRBV7-9 | - | few | TRBJ2-7
TGTGCCAGCAGCTTGGTGCCGATTGAGGAGACCCAGTACTTC | CASSLVPIEETQYF | TRBV5-3 | - | few | TRBJ2-5
TGTGCCAGCTCACCACCGTCCGGGGGTCAGAATCAGCCCCAGCATTTT | CASSPPSGGQNQPQHF | TRBV18 | - | many | TRBJ1-5
TGCAGTGCTAGTAGGACCGCTAGCGGGAGGAGTTTCTACGAGCAGTACTTC | CSASRTASGRSFYEQYF | TRBV20-1 | TRBD2 | - | TRBJ2-7
TGTGCCAGTGGCGTGACAGGGAACACTGAAGCTTTCTTT | CASGVTGNTEAFF | TRBV19 | - | many | TRBJ1-1
TGTGCCACCAGTGATTTGTCTACTGTAGAGACCCAGTACTTC | CATSDLSTVETQYF | TRBV24-1 | - | - | TRBJ2-5
TGTGCCAGCAGCGAGACAGCCAACTATGGCTACACCTTC | CASSETANYGYTF | TRBV12-3/TRBV12-4 | - | - | TRBJ1-2
TGCGCCAGCAGCCAAGATATAGGGACTGGAAACACCATATATTTT | CASSQDIGTGNTIYF | TRBV4-1 | - | few | TRBJ1-3
TGTGCCAGTACCCCTGAGCGGGACAGAGGAAACATTCAGTACTTC | CASTPERDRGNIQYF | TRBV19 | - | many | TRBJ2-4
TGTGTCAGCAGCCAACCTGCCGGGGGGGAGACCCAGTACTTC | CVSSQPAGGETQYF | TRBV9 | TRBD2 | - | TRBJ2-5
TGTGCCAGCAGCTTAGCGGGCGGGGCCCGGGATGAGCAGTTCTTC | CASSLAGGARDEQFF | TRBV7-2 | - | many | TRBJ2-1
TGTGCCAGCAGTCCCCGGGGCGGCAATGAGCAGTTCTTC | CASSPRGGNEQFF | TRBV27 | - | many | TRBJ2-1
TGTGCCAGCTCCAAACAGGGAGAGTTCTACGAGCAGTACTTC | CASSKQGEFYEQYF | TRBV7-9 | - | - | TRBJ2-7
TGTGCCAGCAGCTTAATGGGGATGCGAGATGAAAAACTGTTTTTT | CASSLMGMRDEKLFF | TRBV13 | - | few | TRBJ1-4
TGTGCCAGCAGCTTGCCGACCCCGTCGGGGACCCAGTACTTC | CASSLPTPSGTQYF | TRBV5-4 | - | - | TRBJ2-5
TGTGCCAGCAGTTACCCCGCGGTCACAGATACGCAGTATTTT | CASSYPAVTDTQYF | TRBV6-2/TRBV6-3 | - | - | TRBJ2-3
TGTGCCAGCAGCCCTGGAGCAGGGGGCGGAGGGTATGGCTACACCTTC | CASSPGAGGGGYGYTF | TRBV7-6 | TRBD1 | few | TRBJ1-2
TGTGCCAGCGGTTGGACAGGGGCCTACGAGCAGTACTTC | CASGWTGAYEQYF | TRBV25-1 | TRBD1 | few | TRBJ2-7
TGTGCCAGCAGCGAGGGACTAGCGCCGAACCAAGAGACCCAGTACTTC | CASSEGLAPNQETQYF | TRBV11-2 | TRBD2 | many | TRBJ2-5
TGTGCCAGCAGTTACTCGCTGGGGGACCACCACTTC | CASSYSLGDHHF | TRBV6-2/TRBV6-3 | - | many | TRBJ2-7
TGTGCCAGCTCCTCAGTGGGGGGGGACTACAATGAGCAGTTCTTC | CASSSVGGDYNEQFF | TRBV18 | TRBD2 | - | TRBJ2-1
TGTGCCAGCAGCTCCCGACAGGGCAGAGGCACTGAAGCTTTCTTT | CASSSRQGRGTEAFF | TRBV5-8 | TRBD1 | - | TRBJ1-1
TGTGCCAGCAGGACGGGACCCTCCGACGGGGGCTACACCTTC | CASRTGPSDGGYTF | TRBV7-3 | - | many | TRBJ1-2
TGCGCCAGCAGCCAGGGGGAAGTCTACGAGCAGTACTTC | CASSQGEVYEQYF | TRBV4-1 | - | - | TRBJ2-7
TGCAGTGCTAGAGATTTAAGGGGCAGAAACACTGAAGCTTTCTTT | CSARDLRGRNTEAFF | TRBV20-1 | - | - | TRBJ1-1
TGTGCCAGCAGTGAGGCCAGGGGCTACGAGCAGTACTTC | CASSEARGYEQYF | TRBV6-1 | - | few | TRBJ2-7
TGCAGTGCTAGAGGTCATTATAGCACTGACGGCTACGAGCAGTACTTC | CSARGHYSTDGYEQYF | TRBV20-1 | - | - | TRBJ2-7
TGTGCCAGCAGCCCGGGGTCAAGGAACACTGAAGCTTTCTTT | CASSPGSRNTEAFF | TRBV12-3/TRBV12-4 | - | - | TRBJ1-1
TGTGCCAGCAGCTTAGTCTCGGCGGACGAGTATTATGGCTACACCTTC | CASSLVSADEYYGYTF | TRBV7-8 | - | many | TRBJ1-2
TGTGCCAGCAGCTACCGGGACAGAAATGAAAAACTGTTTTTT | CASSYRDRNEKLFF | TRBV28 | TRBD1 | - | TRBJ1-4
TGTGCCAGCAGCTCGGGGGGACGAGGGCAGTACTTC | CASSSGGRGQYF | TRBV7-6 | TRBD2 | - | TRBJ2-7
TGTGCCAGCAGTCCCACTCAGGTCCACAACGTCCTGACTTTC | CASSPTQVHNVLTF | TRBV27 | - | - | TRBJ2-6
TGCGCCAGCAGCCAAGACCCAGGGAGTCCTGGAAACACCATATATTTT | CASSQDPGSPGNTIYF | TRBV4-1 | - | few | TRBJ1-3
TGTGCCAGCAGCTTAAACAGGGAACGTTCCTATGGCTACACCTTC | CASSLNRERSYGYTF | TRBV7-2 | - | many | TRBJ1-2
TGTGCCAGCAGCCCAAGTGGAGCTACCGCTTTGGGGGACACCATATATTTT | CASSPSGATALGDTIYF | TRBV7-8 | - | many | TRBJ1-3
TGTGCCAGCAGTCCAGACAGCTCGGTGGGGGGGGAGATGTACTTC | CASSPDSSVGGEMYF | TRBV12-3/TRBV12-4 | TRBD2 | many | TRBJ2-4
TGCGCCAGCAGCCAACCGAACAGCCTCTCTGGGGCCAACGTCCTGACTTTC | CASSQPNSLSGANVLTF | TRBV4-1 | - | - | TRBJ2-6
TGTGCCAGCAGCTCCTCAGGGGGCGGTCAGCCCCAGCATTTT | CASSSSGGGQPQHF | TRBV7-6 | TRBD1 | - | TRBJ1-5
TGTGCCAGCTCGTCGGACAGGAACTATGGCTACACCTTC | CASSSDRNYGYTF | TRBV18 | TRBD1 | - | TRBJ1-2